The clone carrying this TCR beta chain appeared once. Germline V gene lookup returns CDR1 SGHTA and CDR2 FQGNSA. V dropped 1 base and J dropped 2; count of bases not matched to a gene: 1. This CDR3 spans 14 amino acids. The data originate from a study of control samples from healthy donors and cancer patients. TCRdb keeps only in-frame clones here, not all; method: immunoSEQ multiplex PCR. The sample has some 140,000 clones, about nine tenths seen once. The TCR sequence derives from a man aged 45-65 years with head and neck cancer. Sequenced material: PBMCs. The V and J genes are TRBV7-2 and TRBJ2-5, with TRBD2 matching 7 bases. CDR3 protein: CASSLEGLQETQYF. The CDR3 region has the DNA TGTGCCAGCAGCTTAGAGGGACTACAAGAGACCCAGTACTTC.